These 23 T cell receptor beta chains share one sample of origin, sequenced in a study of blood T cell repertoires in COVID-19. Clones were read by immunoSEQ multiplex PCR, and TCRdb kept only the in-frame ones, dropping some. The table records about 130,000 clones, 65% to 90% of them present only once. Sequencing was carried out using PBMCs or T cells enriched from blood (not recorded which). The source of these receptors is a woman aged 45-60 years who had recovered from COVID-19.

J is TRBJ1-1 and V is TRBV9; 8 bases agree with TRBD1. The CDR3 is 14 amino acids. V gave up 3 bases and J gave up 3 bases; unmatched junction bases: 4. CDR1 is SGDLS, CDR2 YYNGEE, per germline. The CDR3 bases are TGTGCCAGCAGCGCAGGACAGGGCCACACTGAAGCTTTCTTT. Translating it yields CASSAGQGHTEAFF.

This clone was counted a few times. This sequence joins TRBV19 and TRBJ1-2; D gene unclear. Germline V lookup: CDR1 LNHDA, CDR2 SQIVND (reference sequence). The V end lost 1 base, the J end lost 3 bases, and 9 bases lay between the germline ends. The CDR3 sequence is 14 residues long. The CDR3 sequence is CASSIVGRDYGYTF. In DNA, the CDR3 is TGTGCCAGTAGTATAGTAGGGAGGGACTATGGCTACACCTTC. Variable domain in full (rest from reference TRBV19 and TRBJ1-2): DGGITQSPKYLFRKEGQNVTLSCEQNLNHDAMYWYRQDPGQGLRLIYYSQIVNDFQKGDIAEGYSVSREKKESFPLTVTSAQKNPTAFYLCASSIVGRDYGYTFGSGTRLTVV.

The chain links TRBV7-9 to TRBJ2-7; a possible D gene is TRBD2 (6 bases). This CDR3 has 15 amino acids. Germline CDR1 is SEHNR and CDR2 is FQNEAQ (reference sequence). V was trimmed by 0 bases and J by 1 base, leaving 10 bases between them. The CDR3 DNA sequence: TGTGCCAGCAGCTTAGCGGTCGGAGGGTCCTACGAGCAGTACTTC. It specifies CASSLAVGGSYEQYF. Full variable domain (outside the CDR3, taken from reference TRBV7-9 and TRBJ2-7): DTGVSQNPRHKITKRGQNVTFRCDPISEHNRLYWYRQTLGQGPEFLTYFQNEAQLEKSRLLSDRFSAERPKGSFSTLEIQRTEQGDSAMYLCASSLAVGGSYEQYFGPGTRLTVT.

V usage is TRBV21-1 and J usage is TRBJ2-7; whether TRBD2, the table's D call, matches the DNA was not checked. TRBV21-1 is termed a pseudogene. The CDR3 covers 21 residues. In DNA, the CDR3 is TGTGCCAGCAGCAAAGGGGGGGGAGCCGGGACTAGCGTCCTCCTCTACTACGAGCAGTACTTC. Its protein is CASSKGGGAGTSVLLYYEQYF.

The chain has TRBV5-6 and TRBJ2-1, with D unresolved. Germline CDR1 reads SGHDT; CDR2 reads YYEEEE. The CDR3 is made up of 14 amino acids. V was clipped by 2 bases and J by 2 bases, with 8 bases between them. The CDR3 sequence is CASSFRLAYNEQFF. The CDR3 DNA reads as TGTGCCAGCAGCTTTCGGCTAGCCTACAATGAGCAGTTCTTC. The full variable domain, rest sourced from reference TRBV5-6 and TRBJ2-1, is DAGVTQSPTHLIKTRGQQVTLRCSPKSGHDTVSWYQQALGQGPQFIFQYYEEEERQRGNFPDRFSGHQFPNYSSELNVNALLLGDSALYLCASSFRLAYNEQFFGPGTRLTVL.

The V gene is TRBV19, the J gene TRBJ2-7; 8 bases line up with TRBD1. Germline assignment: CDR1 LNHDA and CDR2 SQIVND (reference sequence). The J segment lost 6 bases and the V segment lost 5 bases, leaving 12 bases of the junction unmatched. The CDR3 spans 15 residues. CDR3 residues: CASSSPQTGAREQYF. The CDR3, as DNA: TGTGCCAGTAGTTCCCCGCAGACAGGGGCTCGCGAGCAGTACTTC.

The CDR3 protein is CASSPRGDGNQYF. CDR3 sequence (DNA): TGTGCCAGCAGCCCCAGGGGGGATGGCAATCAGTACTTC. This chain connects TRBV3-1 (or the pseudogene TRBV3-2) to TRBJ2-7, with D tentatively TRBD1 (7 bases). Germline V lookup: CDR1 LGHDT, CDR2 YNNKEL (reference sequence). The CDR3 is 13 residues long. Trimming cost V 4 bases and J 10 bases, with 17 bases left between them.

The chain employs TRBV11-2 and TRBJ2-7; unclear D gene. The germline CDR1 and CDR2 sequences are SGHAT and FQNNGV. V shed 5 bases and J shed 3 bases, with 11 bases lying between them. The CDR3 spans 13 residues. The CDR3 here is CASSPARDYEQYF. CDR3 sequence (DNA): TGTGCCAGCAGCCCCGCTAGAGACTACGAGCAGTACTTC.

This chain links TRBV11-3 with TRBJ1-2; 9 nucleotides match TRBD1. The CDR3 is 16 residues long. V was clipped by 4 bases and J by 8 bases; unmatched bases: 14. The germline V gene has CDR1 SGHNT and CDR2 YENEEA. The DNA of the CDR3 is TGTGCCAGCAGCTCCGCAGAGCCCGGGACAGGGAAAGGCTACACCTTC. It yields the protein CASSSAEPGTGKGYTF. Using reference TRBV11-3 and TRBJ1-2 for the parts outside the CDR3, the full variable domain is EAGVVQSPRYKIIEKKQPVAFWCNPISGHNTLYWYLQNLGQGPELLIRYENEEAVDDSQLPKDRFSAERLKGVDSTLKIQPAELGDSAVYLCASSSAEPGTGKGYTFGSGTRLTVV.

The chain employs TRBV21-1 and TRBJ2-2; TRBD2, the D gene given by the table, was not confirmed from the DNA. TRBV21-1 is designated a pseudogene. The CDR3 consists of 16 residues. CDR3 nucleotide sequence: TGTGCCAGCAGGGGCCCGGCGGGGGGTCGAACCGGGGAGCTGTTTTTT. Encoded protein: CASRGPAGGRTGELFF.

The chain recombines TRBV6-5 with TRBJ1-5; a possible D gene is TRBD1 (6 bases). V shed 6 bases and J shed 2 bases, with 14 bases lying between them. The CDR3 contains 15 residues. Germline V lookup: CDR1 MNHEY, CDR2 SVGAGI. The CDR3: CASRQQGFGNQPQHF. In nucleotides, the CDR3 is TGTGCCAGCAGACAACAGGGTTTCGGCAATCAGCCCCAGCATTTT.

The chain joins TRBV4-1 to TRBJ2-3; a possible D gene is TRBD2 (7 bases). The CDR3 is made up of 14 amino acids. Deletions cut 1 base from V and 7 bases from J, with 12 bases between. Germline CDR1 is MGHRA and CDR2 is YSYEKL. CDR3 in amino acids: CASSQGGGPNTQYF. In DNA form, the CDR3 reads TGCGCCAGCAGCCAAGGGGGGGGCCCGAATACGCAGTATTTT.

In its sample, this clone was seen once. This sequence joins TRBV3-1 (or the pseudogene TRBV3-2) and TRBJ2-2; the D gene is possibly TRBD2 (5 bases). Trimming took 4 bases from V and 4 from J, leaving 10 bases between them. Germline V gene lookup returns CDR1 LGHDT and CDR2 YNNKEL (reference sequence). The CDR3 runs 14 residues. The CDR3 loop reads CASSRGARTGELFF. DNA of the CDR3: TGTGCCAGCAGCCGGGGAGCCCGCACCGGGGAGCTGTTTTTT.

The chain carries TRBV4-2 and TRBJ2-1; 9 bases line up with TRBD1. Trimming at V came to 3 bases and at J to 5 bases, leaving 5 bases not matched to a gene. The germline V gene encodes CDR1 LGHNA and CDR2 YNFKEQ. This CDR3 has 15 amino acids. CDR3 sequence reads: CASSQAGQGNNEQFF. CDR3 bases: TGTGCCAGCAGCCAGGCCGGACAGGGGAACAATGAGCAGTTCTTC.

J is TRBJ2-7 and V is TRBV19, with D possibly matching TRBD2 (6 bases). The length of the CDR3 is 15 residues. V lost 0 bases and J 3 bases, leaving 12 bases between the germline ends. In germline, CDR1 is LNHDA, CDR2 SQIVND (reference sequence). The chain's CDR3 is CASSIDLYGSYEQYF. The CDR3 nucleotides are TGTGCCAGTAGTATAGATCTCTACGGGAGCTACGAGCAGTACTTC.

The J gene is TRBJ2-7, the V gene TRBV7-6; weak D call: TRBD2 (6 bases). Per the germline V gene, CDR1 is SGHVS and CDR2 is FNYEAQ. V dropped 1 base and J dropped 4 bases, with 8 bases sitting between them. This CDR3 is built from 13 residues. The CDR3 DNA reads as TGTGCCAGCAGCTTAGGGGAGGTTTACGAGCAGTACTTC. Amino acids: CASSLGEVYEQYF.

This chain uses TRBV3-1 (or the pseudogene TRBV3-2) with TRBJ1-1, with D maybe TRBD1 (6 bases). Looked up from germline, CDR1 is LGHDT and CDR2 is YNNKEL (reference sequence). The CDR3 spans 13 residues. V lost 3 bases to trimming and J lost 7 bases, with 12 bases between them. CDR3 amino acids: CASSQSDRFEAFF. The CDR3 DNA follows: TGTGCCAGCAGCCAGTCCGACAGGTTTGAAGCTTTCTTT.

This clone has just a few counts. The rearrangement links TRBV6-5 to TRBJ1-2; the D is unclear. Per the germline V gene, CDR1 is MNHEY and CDR2 is SVGAGI. V was cut by 7 bases and J by 6 bases, with 6 bases left in between. The CDR3 has 10 residues. CDR3 nucleotides: TGTGCCAGCACCCCGGATGGCTACACCTTC. Translation gives CASTPDGYTF.

The rearrangement joins TRBV5-5 to TRBJ2-4; 10 nucleotides line up with TRBD1. Germline V lookup: CDR1 SGHKS, CDR2 YYEKEE (reference sequence). This CDR3 has 14 amino acids. J was trimmed by 6 bases and V by 4 bases; bases with no gene match: 4. CDR3 residues: CASSQGQGINIQYF. For the CDR3, the DNA is TGTGCCAGCAGCCAGGGACAGGGGATAAACATTCAGTACTTC. The complete variable domain, with remaining parts taken from reference TRBV5-5 and TRBJ2-4, reads DAGVTQSPTHLIKTRGQQVTLRCSPISGHKSVSWYQQVLGQGPQFIFQYYEKEERGRGNFPDRFSARQFPNYSSELNVNALLLGDSALYLCASSQGQGINIQYFGAGTRLSVL.

This clone was detected once. V usage is TRBV11-2 and J usage is TRBJ2-5, with 9 bases that match TRBD1. Germline CDR1 and CDR2: SGHAT and FQNNGV. The trim removed 2 bases at V and 7 bases at J, leaving 11 bases unmatched. This CDR3 contains 16 residues. The CDR3 here is CASSLMGQGSRGTQYF. DNA for the CDR3: TGTGCCAGCAGCTTAATGGGACAGGGTTCAAGAGGGACCCAGTACTTC.

This clone was seen more than once but under ten times. CDR3 DNA: TGTGCCAGCAGGCCCGGGGGGGCGTACGAGCAGTACTTC. It codes for CASRPGGAYEQYF. The chain uses TRBV12-1 and TRBJ2-7; TRBD2 is taken as the D call from the table, unchecked against the DNA. TRBV12-1 is reported as a pseudogene. This CDR3 comprises 13 residues.

V gene TRBV7-9 combines with J gene TRBJ2-3; D not resolved. The CDR3 length is 10 residues. Germline lookup yields CDR1 SEHNR and CDR2 FQNEAQ (reference sequence). CDR3 nucleotides: TGTAGCGTCGGAACAGATACGCAGTATTTT. This sequence encodes CSVGTDTQYF.

The J gene is TRBJ2-2, the V gene TRBV3-1 (or the pseudogene TRBV3-2); the D is unclear. The CDR3 totals 14 residues. In germline, CDR1 is LGHDT, CDR2 YNNKEL (reference sequence). With 1 base removed from V and 6 bases from J, the gap between germline ends came to 9 bases. Written as DNA, the CDR3 is TGTGCCAGCAGCCAAGGGGTGGAGTCCGGGGAGCTGTTTTTT. Its translation: CASSQGVESGELFF.